Below, 15 T cell receptor beta chains from the same sample are listed, as sequenced in a study of blood T cell repertoires in COVID-19. Assay used: immunoSEQ multiplex PCR; TCRdb lists only in-frame clones, some missing. The sample includes approximately 490,000 clones, about nine tenths of them seen just once. The material sequenced was PBMCs or T cells enriched from blood (not recorded which). These receptors all stem from a woman aged 60 to 75 who had recovered from COVID-19.

J is TRBJ2-7 and V is TRBV6-1; 7 bases fit TRBD2. J gave up 1 base and V 3 bases, and 3 bases lay outside the gene matches. In germline, CDR1 is MNHNS, CDR2 SASEGT. The CDR3 is 14 amino acids. The CDR3 DNA follows: TGTGCCAGCAGTGACGGGGGGACTTCCTACGAGCAGTACTTC. Its translation is CASSDGGTSYEQYF.

This chain joins TRBV5-1 and TRBJ2-5, with 12 nucleotides matching TRBD2. CDR3 length: 16 amino acids. Trimming removed 3 bases from V and 5 bases from J; junction bases left unmatched: 8. Germline V CDR1 and CDR2: SGHRS, YFSETQ. The DNA for the CDR3 is TGCGCCAGCAGCTCCACTAGCGGGGGGCAGGGGGAGACCCAGTACTTC. It yields the protein CASSSTSGGQGETQYF.

Of note for this clone: Other DNA sequences in this specimen translate into the identical CDR3. The chain employs TRBV27 and TRBJ2-2, with 11 bases aligning to TRBD2. With V trimmed by 4 bases and J by 4 bases, 2 bases remained unmatched. The CDR3 length is 15 residues. Germline assignment: CDR1 MNHEY and CDR2 SMNVEV (reference sequence). As DNA, the CDR3 is TGTGCCAGCAGTTCCACTAGCGGGGGCACCGGGGAGCTGTTTTTT. This encodes CASSSTSGGTGELFF.

The V and J genes are TRBV5-4 and TRBJ1-1; weak D call: TRBD1 (5 bases). The CDR3 is 13 amino acids. Per germline, CDR1 SGHNT and CDR2 YYREEE (reference sequence). V was trimmed by 1 base and J by 5 bases, leaving 9 bases between them. The CDR3 reads CASSLTGRTEAFF. CDR3 nucleotide sequence: TGTGCCAGCAGCTTGACAGGTAGGACTGAAGCTTTCTTT.

This clone was counted between two and nine times. V and J are TRBV19 and TRBJ2-1; 9 nucleotides line up with TRBD2. V dropped 3 bases and J dropped 8; count of bases not matched to a gene: 5. CDR1 and CDR2 (germline): LNHDA, SQIVND (reference sequence). This CDR3 has 14 residues. The CDR3 DNA is TGTGCCAGTAGTATGGGGAGACTAGCGGATGAGCAGTTCTTC. Its translation: CASSMGRLADEQFF.

The chain links TRBV11-2 to TRBJ1-5; 8 nucleotides line up with TRBD1. The CDR3 is 18 residues long. The J segment lost 0 bases and the V segment lost 0 bases, leaving 7 bases of the junction unmatched. Germline CDR1 and CDR2: SGHAT and FQNNGV. Here the CDR3 reads CASSLDRFGQGSNQPQHF. The DNA for the CDR3 is TGTGCCAGCAGCTTAGATCGATTTGGACAGGGTAGCAATCAGCCCCAGCATTTT.

The V call is TRBV12-2, the J call TRBJ2-7; TRBD2, the D gene given by the table, was not confirmed from the DNA. TRBV12-2 is noted as a pseudogene. The CDR3 consists of 17 residues. This CDR3 is CASRLDSPLGGECEQYV. The CDR3 DNA reads TGTGCAAGTCGCTTAGATTCCCCCTTGGGGGGGGAATGCGAGCAGTACGTC.

This CDR3 reads CATLPGTMNEKLFF. The CDR3 DNA reads TGTGCCACCCTCCCAGGAACCATGAATGAAAAACTGTTTTTT. The rearrangement joins TRBV6-5 to TRBJ1-4, with no clear D. V was shortened by 10 bases and J by 5 bases, with 17 bases between the two germline ends. The CDR3 length is 14 residues. Germline CDR1 MNHEY, CDR2 SVGAGI.

The J gene is TRBJ1-5, the V gene TRBV3-1 (or the pseudogene TRBV3-2), with TRBD1 identical over 9 bases. The V gene's germline CDR1 is LGHDT and CDR2 YNNKEL (reference sequence). V dropped 3 bases and J dropped 6; count of bases not matched to a gene: 6. This CDR3 region has 15 residues. CDR3 residues: CASSHSDRGSQPQHF. CDR3 DNA sequence: TGTGCCAGCAGCCACTCAGACAGGGGGAGTCAGCCCCAGCATTTT.

This chain joins TRBV11-2 and TRBJ2-2; D might be TRBD1 (6 bases). Germline V gene lookup returns CDR1 SGHAT and CDR2 FQNNGV. Between the trimmed V and J ends, which lost 9 bases and 0 bases, there was a span of 11 bases. The CDR3 runs 14 residues. The DNA of the CDR3 is TGTGCCAGTAAAGGACAGCCGAACACCGGGGAGCTGTTTTTT. Translating it yields CASKGQPNTGELFF.

This clone turned up a few times. This chain connects TRBV29-1 to TRBJ1-3; no reliable D call. There are 13 residues in the CDR3. Trimming left V 6 bases short and J 4 bases short, with 13 bases between. Germline V gene sequence: CDR1 SQVTM, CDR2 ANQGSEA. CDR3 in DNA: TGCAGCGTCGCCGTACAAGCGGGAAACACCATATATTTT. Protein sequence: CSVAVQAGNTIYF.

CDR3 in DNA: TGTGCCAGCAGCACGACAGGGGGCTTGTATGGCTACACCTTC. It codes for CASSTTGGLYGYTF. The chain combines TRBV7-8 with TRBJ1-2, with TRBD1 identical over 10 bases. J lost 5 bases, V lost 5 bases, and 5 bases had no gene match. Germline CDR1 SGHVS, CDR2 FQNEAQ. The CDR3 runs 14 residues.

For the CDR3, the DNA is TGTGCCAGCAGCAAACAGGGACACGAGCAGTACTTC. The encoded protein is CASSKQGHEQYF. This chain links TRBV13 with TRBJ2-7; maybe TRBD1 (6 bases). The germline CDR1 and CDR2 sequences are PRHDT and FYEKMQ (reference sequence). The V end was cut by 5 bases, the J end by 5 bases, with 10 bases between. This CDR3 region has 12 residues.

CDR3 in amino acids: CASSRGEDGELFF. The CDR3 bases are TGTGCCAGCAGTCGGGGGGAAGACGGGGAGCTGTTTTTT. The chain combines TRBV6-5 with TRBJ2-2, with TRBD2 matching 7 bases. CDR3 size: 13 residues. The V segment lost 5 bases and the J segment 7 bases; nucleotides outside the gene matches: 4. Germline V gives CDR1 MNHEY, CDR2 SVGAGI.

The J gene is TRBJ2-3, the V gene TRBV18, with D unresolved. Germline values: CDR1 KGHSH, CDR2 LQKENI. V was pared by 3 bases and J by 5 bases, with 21 bases between. This CDR3 is built from 17 residues. The CDR3 is CASSPSPLGSSIDTQYF. The DNA for the CDR3 is TGTGCCAGCTCACCGTCCCCCCTCGGGTCTTCCATAGATACGCAGTATTTT.